This T cell receptor beta chain emerged from a study of control samples from healthy donors and cancer patients. Method: immunoSEQ multiplex PCR; TCRdb's copy keeps in-frame clones and lacks some. The sample shows about 98,000 clones, about four fifths of them seen only once. Germline V gene data show CDR1 as MGHRA and CDR2 as YSYEKL. V was clipped by 4 bases and J by 1 base; unmatched bases: 4. The CDR3 contains 15 residues. The sample comprised blood. The chain employs TRBV4-1 and TRBJ2-1; the match to TRBD2 covers 7 bases. This sequence originates from a man in his 60s in good health. The CDR3 nucleotides are TGCGCCAGCAGCCCGCCGGGGGGTTCCTACAATGAGCAGTTCTTC. This sequence encodes CASSPPGGSYNEQFF.